Detailed here is one TCR beta chain. What this receptor recognizes is not known. Base-call qualities are not available, and no considerably larger clone is one nucleotide away. Trimming accounts for 2 bases at V and 4 bases at J, while the number of junction bases matched to no gene is 9. The germline V gene provides CDR1 LGHNA and CDR2 YSLEER. Counted from cysteine to phenylalanine, this CDR3 has 17 amino acids. Just CDR3 DNA is preserved here, 51 bases in frame from base 1. The immunoSEQ Assay was used to sequence TCR beta CDR3 regions from DNA. The authors' analysis ran thus. T cell density was computed as TCR beta template counts normalized to usable DNA estimated by amplifying housekeeping genes. Using the preseqR package, richness was estimated by extrapolating to 120,000 templates for tissue samples and 400,000 templates for PBMC samples. Clonality was calculated as one minus Pielou's evenness. Tissue-enriched TCRs were identified through differential abundance testing performed on productive amino-acid clonotypes, with a minimum total count of 5 and an alpha of 0.1. The Jaccard Index and the Morisita Overlap Index were used to measure repertoire overlap between compartments. GLIPH clustered TCR beta CDR3s with public tetramer-defined viral CDR3s; viral motifs required at least three viral sequences plus V-gene enrichment. Imported from immuneACCESS, the table was reduced by TCRdb to in-frame sequences with V and J called. These copies leave out some clones; in studies compared against another copy, an unresolved V gene accounts for under half, and the cause of the remainder is not known. V and J calls and clone size are as listed in that table; D and trimming were resolved from the DNA. This sample is represented by about 30,000 clones; 94% of them were singletons. The ten most abundant clones make up around 0.73% of the sample.

The data belong to a study of T cells in localized non-small cell lung cancer (dated by TCRdb to 2020 to 2021). Broadly, across the study: The study examined T cell repertoires in a few hundred patients with early-stage NSCLC and compared tumors with uninvolved tumor-adjacent lungs. All 240 or so NSCLC patients in the cohort were treatment-naive and had localized lung tumors that were resected. NSCLC patients had a mean age of roughly 66 years, and approximately 140 were male and 107 female. The research as a whole found: Because of the exploratory design, TCR variables were selected using unadjusted p-values without false-discovery rate correction. Uninvolved tumor-adjacent lung showed the highest T cell clonality, higher than tumor, which suggests more focused antigenic responses in the uninvolved tumor-adjacent lung. Of the top 100 tumor clones, a median of 57 were detected in paired uninvolved adjacent lung; 28 were also among that lung's top 100. Because multi-region tumor sequencing was not performed, intratumor heterogeneity could not be ruled out. Longer overall survival was associated with higher blood T cell density, whereas shorter survival was associated with higher adjacent-lung clonality.

At diagnosis, tumor, uninvolved tumor-adjacent lung and peripheral blood were collected and then preserved as a mix of FFPE and fresh-frozen material. For TCR repertoire profiling, blood samples were analyzed in the form of peripheral blood mononuclear cells. The sequencing here drew on peripheral blood, taken before any cancer treatment. The TCR comes from a woman between 35 and 70 years old with stage I lung adenocarcinoma. The chain is encoded by TRBV4-3 joined to TRBJ2-3; TRBD2 aligns with 10 central bases. The sequence in DNA is TGCGCCAGCAGCCAACGTCGCCCTAGCGGGAGTCCAGATACGCAGTATTTT. Its translation is CASSQRRPSGSPDTQYF.